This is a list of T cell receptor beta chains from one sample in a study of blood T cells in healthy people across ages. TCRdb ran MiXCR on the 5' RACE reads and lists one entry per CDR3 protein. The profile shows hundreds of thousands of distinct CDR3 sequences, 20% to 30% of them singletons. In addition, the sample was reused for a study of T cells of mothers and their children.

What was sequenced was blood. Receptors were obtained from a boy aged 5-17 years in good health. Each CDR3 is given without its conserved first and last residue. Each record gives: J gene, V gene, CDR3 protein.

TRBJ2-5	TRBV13	ASSIGVKKEETQY
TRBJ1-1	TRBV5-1	ASSSEGGVFEAF
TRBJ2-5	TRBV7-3	ASSLRGRSRETQY
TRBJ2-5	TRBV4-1	ASSQEDGGAGRETLY
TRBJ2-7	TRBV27	ASSIRDGSSYEQY
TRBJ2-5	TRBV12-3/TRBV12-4	ASRAGGQWTQY
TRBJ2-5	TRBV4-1	ASSQVGGSAETQY
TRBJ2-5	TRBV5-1	ASSPPTGALRGETQY
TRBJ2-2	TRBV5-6	ASSLGQLVAGELF
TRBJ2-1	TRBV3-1	ASSQGLDRGQNEQF
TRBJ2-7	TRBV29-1	SLIETGTFEQY
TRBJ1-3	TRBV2	ISGNTIY
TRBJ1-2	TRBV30	AHGHSWPRYGYT
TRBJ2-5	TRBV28	ASSLSDRGETQY
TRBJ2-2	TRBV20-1	SARASRVGTGELF
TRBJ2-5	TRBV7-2	ASSPGLAFQETQY